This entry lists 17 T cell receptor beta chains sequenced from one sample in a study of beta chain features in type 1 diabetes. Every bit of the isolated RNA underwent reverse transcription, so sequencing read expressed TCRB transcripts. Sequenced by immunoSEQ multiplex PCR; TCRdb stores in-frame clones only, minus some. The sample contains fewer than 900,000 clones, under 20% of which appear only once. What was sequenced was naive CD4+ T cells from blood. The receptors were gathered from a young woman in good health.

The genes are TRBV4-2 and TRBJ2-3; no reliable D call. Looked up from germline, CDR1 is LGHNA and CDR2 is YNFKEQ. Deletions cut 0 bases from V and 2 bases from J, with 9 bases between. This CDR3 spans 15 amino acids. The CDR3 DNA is TGTGCCAGCAGCCAAGAGGGCCGGTCCACAGATACGCAGTATTTT. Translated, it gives CASSQEGRSTDTQYF.

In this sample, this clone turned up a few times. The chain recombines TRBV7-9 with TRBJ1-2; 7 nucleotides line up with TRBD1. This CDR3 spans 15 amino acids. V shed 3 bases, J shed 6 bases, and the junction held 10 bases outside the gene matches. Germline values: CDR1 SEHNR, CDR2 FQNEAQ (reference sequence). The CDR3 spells CASSLALGTANGYTF. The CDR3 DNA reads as TGTGCCAGCAGCTTGGCGTTGGGGACAGCAAATGGCTACACCTTC.

The CDR3 sequence: CASSEYRGSSPLHF. Written as DNA, the CDR3 is TGTGCCAGCAGTGAATACAGGGGGTCTTCACCCCTCCACTTT. The chain combines TRBV2 with TRBJ1-6; TRBD1 matches at 8 bases. CDR3 length equals 14 residues. V trimming: 2 bases; J trimming: 9 bases; junction bases outside the gene matches: 3. CDR1 SNHLY and CDR2 FYNNEI come from the germline V gene. Full variable domain (outside the CDR3, taken from reference TRBV2 and TRBJ1-6): EPEVTQTPSHQVTQMGQEVILRCVPISNHLYFYWYRQILGQKVEFLVSFYNNEISEKSEIFDDQFSVERPDGSNFTLKIRSTKLEDSAMYFCASSEYRGSSPLHFGNGTRLTVT.

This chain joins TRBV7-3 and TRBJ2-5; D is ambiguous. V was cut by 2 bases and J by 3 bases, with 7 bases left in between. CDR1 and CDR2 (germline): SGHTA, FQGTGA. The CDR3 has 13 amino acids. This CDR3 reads CASSLYQEETQYF. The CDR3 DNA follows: TGTGCCAGCAGCTTATATCAGGAAGAGACCCAGTACTTC.

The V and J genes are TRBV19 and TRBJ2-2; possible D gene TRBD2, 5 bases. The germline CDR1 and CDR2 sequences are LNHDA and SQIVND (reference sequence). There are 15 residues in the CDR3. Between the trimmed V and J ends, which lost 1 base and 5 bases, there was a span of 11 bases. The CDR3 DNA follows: TGTGCCAGTAGTATAGCACGGACGGGGACCGGGGAGCTGTTTTTT. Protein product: CASSIARTGTGELFF.

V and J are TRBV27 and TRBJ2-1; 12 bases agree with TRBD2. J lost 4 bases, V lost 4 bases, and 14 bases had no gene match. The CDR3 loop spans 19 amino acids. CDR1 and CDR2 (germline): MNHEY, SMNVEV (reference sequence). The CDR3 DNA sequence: TGTGCCAGCAGTTCCCAAACCCACCTAGCGGGAGGGTTGTACAATGAGCAGTTCTTC. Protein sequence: CASSSQTHLAGGLYNEQFF.

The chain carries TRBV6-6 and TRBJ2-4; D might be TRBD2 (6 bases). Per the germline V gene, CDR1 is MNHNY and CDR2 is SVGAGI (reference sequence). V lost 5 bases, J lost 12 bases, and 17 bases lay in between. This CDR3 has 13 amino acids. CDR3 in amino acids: CASSPRLGVNQYF. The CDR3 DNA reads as TGTGCCAGCAGTCCCAGACTAGGGGTTAATCAGTACTTC.

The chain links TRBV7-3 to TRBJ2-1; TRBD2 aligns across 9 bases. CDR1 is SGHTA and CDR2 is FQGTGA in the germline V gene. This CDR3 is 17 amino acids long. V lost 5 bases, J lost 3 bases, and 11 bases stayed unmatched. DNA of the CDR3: TGTGCCAGCAGCATCCTTTTGCTAGCGGGAAACTACAATGAGCAGTTCTTC. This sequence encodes CASSILLLAGNYNEQFF.

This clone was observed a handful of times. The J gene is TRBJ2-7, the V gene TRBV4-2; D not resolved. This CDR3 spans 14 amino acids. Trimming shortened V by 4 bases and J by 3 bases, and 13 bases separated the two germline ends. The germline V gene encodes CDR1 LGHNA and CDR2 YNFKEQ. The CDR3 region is CASSLGTSNYEQYF. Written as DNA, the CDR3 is TGTGCCAGCAGCCTAGGAACTTCAAACTACGAGCAGTACTTC.

In nucleotides, the CDR3 is TGTGCCAGCAGCCCGATGGGGGATACGCAGTATTTT. Translation: CASSPMGDTQYF. The chain is built from TRBV28 and TRBJ2-3, with no clear D. Deletions cut 6 bases from V and 6 bases from J, with 10 bases between. This CDR3 is built from 12 residues. The germline CDR1 and CDR2 sequences are MDHEN and SYDVKM.

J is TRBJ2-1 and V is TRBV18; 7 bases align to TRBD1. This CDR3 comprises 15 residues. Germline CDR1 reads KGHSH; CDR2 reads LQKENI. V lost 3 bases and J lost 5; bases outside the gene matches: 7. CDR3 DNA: TGTGCCAGCTCACCCCCGGGACAGATAAACAATGAGCAGTTCTTC. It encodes CASSPPGQINNEQFF.

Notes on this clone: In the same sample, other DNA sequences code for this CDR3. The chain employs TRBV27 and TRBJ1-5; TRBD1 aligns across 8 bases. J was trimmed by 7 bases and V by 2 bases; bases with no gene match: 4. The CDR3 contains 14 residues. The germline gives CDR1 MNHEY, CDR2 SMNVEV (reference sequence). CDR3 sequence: CASSLRTGNQPQHF. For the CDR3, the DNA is TGTGCCAGCAGTTTACGGACAGGGAACCAGCCCCAGCATTTT.

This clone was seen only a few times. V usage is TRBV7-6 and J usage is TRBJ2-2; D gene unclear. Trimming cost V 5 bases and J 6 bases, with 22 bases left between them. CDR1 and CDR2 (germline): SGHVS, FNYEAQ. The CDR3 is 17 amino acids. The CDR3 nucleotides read TGTGCCAGCAGCAAAAGTGGGTTTTTCCCGCGACCCGGGGAGCTGTTTTTT. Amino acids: CASSKSGFFPRPGELFF.

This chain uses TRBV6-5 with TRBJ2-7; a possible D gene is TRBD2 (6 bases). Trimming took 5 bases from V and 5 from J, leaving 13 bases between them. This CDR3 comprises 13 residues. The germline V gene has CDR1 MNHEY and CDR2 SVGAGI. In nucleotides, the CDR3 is TGTGCCAGCAGTCAGGGAGGTTGGAACGAGCAGTACTTC. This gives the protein CASSQGGWNEQYF.

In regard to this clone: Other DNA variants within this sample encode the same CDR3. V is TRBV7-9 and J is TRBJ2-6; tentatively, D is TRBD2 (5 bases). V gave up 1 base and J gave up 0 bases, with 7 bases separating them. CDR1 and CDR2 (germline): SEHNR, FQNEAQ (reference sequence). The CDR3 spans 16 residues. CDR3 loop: CASSLVGGSGANVLTF. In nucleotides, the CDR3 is TGTGCCAGCAGCTTAGTTGGAGGCTCTGGGGCCAACGTCCTGACTTTC.

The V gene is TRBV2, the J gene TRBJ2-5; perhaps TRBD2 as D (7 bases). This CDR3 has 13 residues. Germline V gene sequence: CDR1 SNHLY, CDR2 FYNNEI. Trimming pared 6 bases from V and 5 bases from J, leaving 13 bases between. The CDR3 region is CASSGGRRETQYF. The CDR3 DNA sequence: TGTGCCAGCAGCGGGGGGCGGCGGGAGACCCAGTACTTC.

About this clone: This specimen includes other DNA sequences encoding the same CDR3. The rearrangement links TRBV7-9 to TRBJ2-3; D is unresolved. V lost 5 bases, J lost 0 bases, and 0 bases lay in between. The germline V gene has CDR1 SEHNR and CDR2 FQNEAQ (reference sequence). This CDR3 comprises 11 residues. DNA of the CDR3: TGTGCCAGCAGCAGCACAGATACGCAGTATTTT. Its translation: CASSSTDTQYF. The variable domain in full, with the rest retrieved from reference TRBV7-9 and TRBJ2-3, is DTGVSQNPRHKITKRGQNVTFRCDPISEHNRLYWYRQTLGQGPEFLTYFQNEAQLEKSRLLSDRFSAERPKGSFSTLEIQRTEQGDSAMYLCASSSTDTQYFGPGTRLTVL.